Shown below are 2 T cell receptor beta chains from a single sample sequenced in a study of sequential checkpoint blockade in melanoma. Only in-frame clones appear in the TCRdb table, and some are missing; sequencing was by immunoSEQ multiplex PCR. The sample lists roughly 17,000 clones, more than 65% occurring once. Treatment of the sample: randomized to nivolumab then ipilimumab (arm A) or the reverse (arm B). Source: CD8+ T cells sorted from blood (inferred from file names), taken from a patient given nivolumab and ipilimumab in sequence. These receptors were collected from a human donor with melanoma.

The chain employs TRBV9 and TRBJ2-3; a weak D match, TRBD2 (6 bases). CDR3 size: 14 residues. CDR1 and CDR2 (germline): SGDLS, YYNGEE. The V end was cut by 4 bases, the J end by 1 base, with 10 bases between. The CDR3 DNA reads as TGTGCCAGCAGCCAGGTAGCGGGCACAGATACGCAGTATTTT. Its translation: CASSQVAGTDTQYF.

The rearrangement joins TRBV29-1 to TRBJ2-1; 7 nucleotides match TRBD1. The trim removed 5 bases at V and 9 bases at J, leaving 4 bases unmatched. CDR1 is SQVTM, CDR2 ANQGSEA, per germline. CDR3 length: 11 amino acids. The chain's CDR3 is CSVSTGLEQFF. Here the CDR3 DNA reads TGCAGCGTTTCGACAGGGCTTGAGCAGTTCTTC.